This entry lists 21 T cell receptor beta chains sequenced from one sample in a study of T cell repertoires in cytomegalovirus infection. TCRdb re-called the reads with MiXCR, one entry per CDR3 protein. This table has hundreds of thousands of distinct CDR3 sequences, roughly a quarter appearing once. Specimen: CD8+ T cells from PBMCs. These receptors all stem from a human donor in good health (CMV status not recorded). Some clones in this sample may be carry-over from other donors' samples.

This clonotype showed up many times. The chain carries TRBV7-6 and TRBJ2-7; TRBD1 might be the D (5 bases). Trimming stripped 2 bases from V and 0 bases from J, with 11 bases between. Germline lookup yields CDR1 SGHVS and CDR2 FNYEAQ. The CDR3 length is 15 residues. The CDR3 sequence: CASSLSREGSYEQYF. Written as DNA, the CDR3 is TGTGCCAGCAGCTTAAGCAGGGAAGGCTCCTACGAGCAGTACTTC.

This clonotype was recorded at least ten times. The chain combines TRBV12-3 or TRBV12-4 with TRBJ1-2; possible D gene TRBD1, 5 bases. V lost 5 bases, J lost 0 bases, and 16 bases lay in between. The CDR3 totals 16 residues. The CDR3 DNA reads as TGTGCCAGCAGTGCCACGGGTAGGGGAGCTAACTATGGCTACACCTTC. It encodes CASSATGRGANYGYTF.

There are many counts of this clonotype. The V and J genes are TRBV28 and TRBJ1-1, with D perhaps matching TRBD1 (6 bases). CDR3 length: 14 amino acids. In germline, CDR1 is MDHEN, CDR2 SYDVKM. Trimming stripped 4 bases from V and 1 base from J, with 10 bases between. The CDR3 loop reads CASSWPQGNTEAFF. The DNA for the CDR3 is TGTGCCAGCAGTTGGCCACAGGGGAACACTGAAGCTTTCTTT.

This clonotype has just a few counts. DNA for the CDR3: TGTGCCAGTACAGGGGGCTATCAGCCCCAGCATTTT. Protein product: CASTGGYQPQHF. The rearrangement uses TRBV19 and TRBJ1-5; 8 bases fit TRBD1. The CDR3 sequence is 12 residues long. Trimming removed 7 bases from V and 5 bases from J; junction bases left unmatched: 1. The germline V gene has CDR1 LNHDA and CDR2 SQIVND (reference sequence).

This clonotype appeared a few times. The V call is TRBV11-2, the J call TRBJ2-1; TRBD2 is a possible D gene (6 bases). This CDR3 has 14 amino acids. Germline CDR1 is SGHAT and CDR2 is FQNNGV. Trimming left V 7 bases short and J 4 bases short, with 14 bases between. CDR3 amino acids: CASNPLGTYNEQFF. DNA of the CDR3: TGTGCCAGCAACCCCCTAGGGACTTACAATGAGCAGTTCTTC.

This clonotype was counted between two and nine times. The chain uses TRBV6-2 or TRBV6-3 and TRBJ2-1; tentatively, D is TRBD1 (5 bases). CDR3 length: 16 amino acids. Trimming left V 0 bases short and J 2 bases short, with 11 bases between. The V gene's germline CDR1 is MNHEY and CDR2 SVGEGT. The CDR3 coding sequence is TGTGCCAGCAGTTACTCGAGCAGGGTCGCCTACAATGAGCAGTTCTTC. Amino acid sequence: CASSYSSRVAYNEQFF.

This clonotype was seen repeatedly, ten times or more. The CDR3 loop is CASSLGTTDTQYF. CDR3 bases: TGTGCCAGCAGCTTAGGGACCACAGATACGCAGTATTTT. The chain joins TRBV7-6 to TRBJ2-3; D unresolved. V was shortened by 1 base and J by 2 bases, with 4 bases between the two germline ends. There are 13 residues in the CDR3. Germline CDR1 is SGHVS and CDR2 is FNYEAQ.

The V call is TRBV27, the J call TRBJ1-6; weak D call: TRBD1 (5 bases). Trimming left V 8 bases short and J 9 bases short, with 14 bases between. This CDR3 comprises 13 residues. Germline-derived CDR1 and CDR2 are MNHEY and SMNVEV (reference sequence). As DNA, the CDR3 is TGTGCCAGCGGGGGGAGAGGGACTTCACCCCTCCACTTT. This codes for CASGGRGTSPLHF.

This clonotype was detected only a few times. The chain employs TRBV14 and TRBJ2-1, with D possibly matching TRBD2 (5 bases). Germline CDR1 reads SGHDN; CDR2 reads FVKESK. The CDR3 spans 16 residues. Trimming left V 3 bases short and J 2 bases short, with 14 bases between. CDR3 sequence: CASSQLALGPYNEQFF. The DNA of the CDR3 is TGTGCCAGCAGCCAGCTAGCCCTCGGTCCCTACAATGAGCAGTTCTTC.

This clonotype was detected ten times or more. The chain uses TRBV7-9 and TRBJ2-7; 10 nucleotides align to TRBD1. V was pared by 6 bases and J by 5 bases, with 10 bases of the junction left unmatched. Germline CDR1 reads SEHNR; CDR2 reads FQNEAQ (reference sequence). The CDR3 runs to 15 residues. The CDR3 region has the DNA TGTGCCAGCAGTGGACCGGGACAGGGGATCAACGAGCAGTACTTC. Amino acid sequence: CASSGPGQGINEQYF.

The chain links TRBV2 to TRBJ1-2, with TRBD1 identical over 7 bases. V lost 7 bases to trimming and J lost 0 bases; unmatched junction nucleotides: 8. CDR1 SNHLY and CDR2 FYNNEI come from the germline V gene. This CDR3 is 15 amino acids long. DNA for the CDR3: TGTGCCAGCATCGGAGGGGGACAGTCTAACTATGGCTACACCTTC. Amino acid sequence: CASIGGGQSNYGYTF.

A remark on this clonotype: Germline and junction disagree at one end, which may indicate a read error. The rearrangement links TRBV5-1 to TRBJ2-1, with D unresolved. CDR1 SGHRS and CDR2 YFSETQ come from the germline V gene. The CDR3 loop spans 15 amino acids. CDR3 DNA: TGCGCCAACAGCTTGGACCGATACTCCTACAATGAGCAGTTCTTC. It translates to CANSLDRYSYNEQFF.

The table lists this clonotype with a count of one. CDR3: CASSRGDGPYEQYV. The CDR3 DNA sequence: TGTGCCAGTTCCAGAGGGGACGGACCCTACGAGCAGTACGTC. The chain recombines TRBV6-6 with TRBJ2-7; TRBD1 or TRBD2 may be the D gene (5 bases each). There are 14 residues in the CDR3. Per the germline V gene, CDR1 is MNHNY and CDR2 is SVGAGI (reference sequence). The V gene lost 9 bases and the J gene lost 2 bases, with 17 bases spanning the gap.

This chain uses TRBV6-5 with TRBJ2-2, with 10 bases matching TRBD2. This CDR3 comprises 15 residues. Trimming at V came to 3 bases and at J to 5 bases, leaving 3 bases not matched to a gene. The germline gives CDR1 MNHEY, CDR2 SVGAGI. This CDR3 is CASSYELAGTGELFF. The CDR3 DNA is TGTGCCAGCAGTTATGAACTAGCGGGGACCGGGGAGCTGTTTTTT.

The chain employs TRBV15 and TRBJ1-2; no clear D. V dropped 0 bases and J dropped 2 bases, with 7 bases sitting between them. Looked up from germline, CDR1 is LNHNV and CDR2 is YYDKDF (reference sequence). There are 14 residues in the CDR3. CDR3 sequence reads: CATSRDKGNYGYTF. As DNA, the CDR3 is TGTGCCACCAGCAGAGATAAAGGGAACTATGGCTACACCTTC.

The rearrangement joins TRBV7-9 to TRBJ1-5, with 11 bases matching TRBD1. Trimming at V came to 5 bases and at J to 4 bases, leaving 13 bases not matched to a gene. The CDR3 contains 18 residues. Germline lookup yields CDR1 SEHNR and CDR2 FQNEAQ (reference sequence). CDR3 nucleotide sequence: TGTGCCAGCAGCAAAGGCGACCGGGACAGGGGGGGGAATCAGCCCCAGCATTTT. This translates into CASSKGDRDRGGNQPQHF.

V gene TRBV10-3 combines with J gene TRBJ2-7, with D possibly called TRBD1 or TRBD2 (6 bases each). V gave up 6 bases and J gave up 0 bases, with 21 bases separating them. Germline-derived CDR1 and CDR2 are ENHRY and SYGVKD. This CDR3 contains 17 residues. CDR3 bases: TGTGCCATCAGCCGGGACACCGGGGGATTTAGCTCCTACGAGCAGTACTTC. As protein: CAISRDTGGFSSYEQYF.

J is TRBJ2-7 and V is TRBV6-6, with TRBD1 matching over 8 bases. In germline, CDR1 is MNHNY, CDR2 SVGAGI (reference sequence). This CDR3 has 15 amino acids. V was clipped by 3 bases and J by 2 bases; unmatched bases: 6. CDR3 nucleotides: TGTGCCAGCAGTTATACCGGGACAGGACCCTACGAGCAGTACTTC. Amino acid sequence: CASSYTGTGPYEQYF.

This clonotype was seen ten or more times. The rearrangement joins TRBV7-6 to TRBJ2-5; D is unresolved. Germline V gene sequence: CDR1 SGHVS, CDR2 FNYEAQ. Trimming removed 5 bases at V and 7 bases at J, with 11 bases between. The CDR3 extends over 12 amino acids. CDR3: CASSPVKGTQYF. CDR3 bases: TGTGCCAGCAGCCCCGTAAAGGGGACCCAGTACTTC.

This clonotype was detected many times. The chain combines TRBV7-9 with TRBJ2-7; D call uncertain. Trimming pared 6 bases from V and 1 base from J, leaving 10 bases between. Germline V gives CDR1 SEHNR, CDR2 FQNEAQ (reference sequence). This CDR3 is 13 amino acids long. CDR3 nucleotides: TGTGCCAGCAGGTCCGGGTCTTCCTACGAGCAGTACTTC. It codes for CASRSGSSYEQYF.

The rearrangement joins TRBV20-1 to TRBJ1-1, with D uncertain. The CDR3 extends over 14 amino acids. Germline lookup yields CDR1 DFQATT and CDR2 SNEGSKA (reference sequence). V was pared by 3 bases and J by 3 bases, with 14 bases between. The CDR3 is CSASLWPRDTEAFF. CDR3 bases: TGCAGTGCTAGTTTGTGGCCCCGGGACACTGAAGCTTTCTTT.